This is a list of T cell receptor beta chains from one sample in a study of T-cell memory formation after mild COVID-19. TCRdb passed the 5' RACE reads through MiXCR, listing each CDR3 protein once. Of around 110,000 distinct CDR3 sequences listed, 9.5% to 15% are singletons. Sequencing was performed on PBMCs or a T cell subset sorted from them (not recorded which). The receptors here all came from an adult woman who had mild COVID-19 (a few samples of this study predate the infection). Cell type and time point are not known. CDR3s include the opening cysteine and the closing phenylalanine or tryptophan. The D gene is left open where the match is weak. Rows give clone size only sometimes, using once, few, many, or a class for an expanded clone.

15 TRBD1 TRBJ2-7 NA TRBV15 TGTGCCACCAGCAGAGGACAGGGGGCCGACCACGAGCAGTACTTC CATSRGQGADHEQYF
17 NA TRBJ2-7 many TRBV7-9 TGTGCCAGCAGCTTTCGACCGGGACTTGCTCATTCCTACGAGCAGTACTTC CASSFRPGLAHSYEQYF
15 TRBD2 TRBJ2-7 NA TRBV9 TGTGCCAGCACCCCCAGCGGGGGCGCGGCCTACGAGCAGTACTTC CASTPSGGAAYEQYF
13 NA TRBJ2-1 NA TRBV12-3/TRBV12-4 TGTGCCAGCAACCGACCATCCTACAATGAGCAGTTCTTC CASNRPSYNEQFF
14 NA TRBJ2-5 NA TRBV7-9 TGTGCCAGCAGCCCGAACGACATCCAAGAGACCCAGTACTTC CASSPNDIQETQYF
16 NA TRBJ2-2 NA TRBV4-3 TGCGCCAGCAGCGCAGAGGTGGGGGGAAACACCGGGGAGCTGTTTTTT CASSAEVGGNTGELFF
12 NA TRBJ1-2 few TRBV7-9 TGTGCCAGCAGCTTAGGTGGGCGCTCCTACACCTTC CASSLGGRSYTF
14 NA TRBJ2-3 few TRBV24-1 TGTGCCACCAGGGAGGGCTGGAACACAGATACGCAGTATTTT CATREGWNTDTQYF
14 TRBD2 TRBJ2-3 NA TRBV29-1 TGCAGCGTAGAAGGGACTATCCTCACAGATACGCAGTATTTT CSVEGTILTDTQYF
12 NA TRBJ2-5 few TRBV7-9 TGTGCCAGCAGCTTAGCGCAAGAGACCCAGTACTTC CASSLAQETQYF
13 NA TRBJ2-7 many TRBV27 TGTGCCAGCAGTTTATTACAGGGCCGGGAGCAGTACTTC CASSLLQGREQYF
12 NA TRBJ2-1 NA TRBV2 TGTGCCAGCTCTGCTCCCAGAAATGAGCAGTTCTTC CASSAPRNEQFF
14 TRBD1 TRBJ1-2 few TRBV27 TGTGCCAGCAGTATACAGGGGGTAGGGTATGGCTACACCTTC CASSIQGVGYGYTF
13 NA TRBJ2-7 NA TRBV29-1 TGCAGCGTTGAAGACGAACAGAGCTACGAGCAGTACTTC CSVEDEQSYEQYF
15 NA TRBJ2-2 NA TRBV7-8 TGTGCCAGCAGCTACAGCGGATCGGTCACCGGGGAGCTGTTTTTT CASSYSGSVTGELFF
14 NA TRBJ2-3 NA TRBV12-3/TRBV12-4 TGTGCCAGCAGTACCCCCCAGATCACAGATACGCAGTATTTT CASSTPQITDTQYF